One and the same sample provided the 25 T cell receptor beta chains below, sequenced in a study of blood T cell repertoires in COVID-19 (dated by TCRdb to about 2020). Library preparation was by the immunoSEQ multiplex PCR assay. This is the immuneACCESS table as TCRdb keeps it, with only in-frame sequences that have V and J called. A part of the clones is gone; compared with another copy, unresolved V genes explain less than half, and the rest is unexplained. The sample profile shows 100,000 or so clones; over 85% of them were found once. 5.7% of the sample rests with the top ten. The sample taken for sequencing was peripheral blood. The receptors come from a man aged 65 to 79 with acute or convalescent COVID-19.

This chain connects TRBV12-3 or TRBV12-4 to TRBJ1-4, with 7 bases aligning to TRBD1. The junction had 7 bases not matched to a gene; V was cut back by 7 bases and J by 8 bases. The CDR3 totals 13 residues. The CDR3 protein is CASTQGGREKLFF. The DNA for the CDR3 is TGTGCCAGCACCCAGGGGGGTCGGGAAAAACTGTTTTTT.

The DNA of the CDR3 is TGTGCCAGCACGGGCGCGAGCTCAGGGATTGGCTACACCTTC. Translated, it gives CASTGASSGIGYTF. The rearrangement uses TRBV2 and TRBJ1-2; TRBD1 is a possible D gene (5 bases). CDR3 size: 14 residues. Trimming cost V 7 bases and J 7 bases, with 19 bases left between them. Germline lookup yields CDR1 SNHLY and CDR2 FYNNEI.

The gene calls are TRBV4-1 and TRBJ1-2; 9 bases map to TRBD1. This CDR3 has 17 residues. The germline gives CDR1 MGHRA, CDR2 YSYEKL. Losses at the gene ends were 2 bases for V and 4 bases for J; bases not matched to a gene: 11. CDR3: CASSQSLRDRGAYGYTF. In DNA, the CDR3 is TGCGCCAGCAGCCAAAGTCTCCGTGACAGGGGGGCCTATGGCTACACCTTC.

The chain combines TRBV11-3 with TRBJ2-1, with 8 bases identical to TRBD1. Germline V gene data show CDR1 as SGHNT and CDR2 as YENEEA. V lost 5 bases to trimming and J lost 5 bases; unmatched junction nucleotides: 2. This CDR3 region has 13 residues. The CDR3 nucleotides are TGTGCCAGCAGCCGGACAGGGAACAATGAGCAGTTCTTC. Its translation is CASSRTGNNEQFF.

CDR3 nucleotide sequence: TGCGCCAGCAGCTTGGCCGGGCAGGGGGCAGGCGAAAAACTGTTTTTT. Amino acids: CASSLAGQGAGEKLFF. The V call is TRBV5-1, the J call TRBJ1-4, with TRBD1 matching over 8 bases. CDR3 size: 16 residues. Trimming at V came to 0 bases and at J to 8 bases, leaving 9 bases not matched to a gene. Germline CDR1 and CDR2: SGHRS and YFSETQ.

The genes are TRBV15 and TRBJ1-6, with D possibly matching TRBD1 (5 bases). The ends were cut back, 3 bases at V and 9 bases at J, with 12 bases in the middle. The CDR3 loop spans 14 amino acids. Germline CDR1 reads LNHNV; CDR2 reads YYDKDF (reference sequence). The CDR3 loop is CATSSPVGGSPLHF. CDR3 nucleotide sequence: TGTGCCACCAGCAGCCCTGTGGGGGGTTCACCCCTCCACTTT. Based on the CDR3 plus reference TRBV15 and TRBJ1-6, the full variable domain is DAMVIQNPRYQVTQFGKPVTLSCSQTLNHNVMYWYQQKSSQAPKLLFHYYDKDFNNEADTPDNFQSRRPNTSFCFLDIRSPGLGDTAMYLCATSSPVGGSPLHFGNGTRLTVT.

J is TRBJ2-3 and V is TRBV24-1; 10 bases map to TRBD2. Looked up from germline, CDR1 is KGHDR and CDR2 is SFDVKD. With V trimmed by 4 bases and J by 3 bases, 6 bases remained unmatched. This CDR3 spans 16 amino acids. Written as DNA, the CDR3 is TGTGCCACCAGTGAGGCTAGCGGGAGAACAACAGATACGCAGTATTTT. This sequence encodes CATSEASGRTTDTQYF.

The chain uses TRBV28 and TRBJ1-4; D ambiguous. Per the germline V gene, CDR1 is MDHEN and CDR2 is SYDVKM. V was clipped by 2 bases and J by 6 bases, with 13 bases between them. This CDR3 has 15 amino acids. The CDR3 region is CASSLSGQYHEKLFF. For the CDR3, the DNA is TGTGCCAGCAGTTTAAGTGGGCAGTACCATGAAAAACTGTTTTTT.

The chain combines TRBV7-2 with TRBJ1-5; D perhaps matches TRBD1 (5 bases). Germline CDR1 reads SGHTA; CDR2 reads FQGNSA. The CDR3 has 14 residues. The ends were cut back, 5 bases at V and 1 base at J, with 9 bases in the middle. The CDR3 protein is CASSLDRSNQPQHF. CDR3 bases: TGTGCCAGCAGCCTAGACAGAAGCAATCAGCCCCAGCATTTT.

Written as DNA, the CDR3 is TGTGCCAGCAGCTGGGGCGGGAGGGGTGACAATGAGCAGTTCTTC. As protein: CASSWGGRGDNEQFF. The chain couples TRBV5-4 to TRBJ2-1; 9 positions agree with TRBD2. The germline gives CDR1 SGHNT, CDR2 YYREEE (reference sequence). J was trimmed by 5 bases and V by 3 bases; bases with no gene match: 6. The CDR3 runs 15 residues.

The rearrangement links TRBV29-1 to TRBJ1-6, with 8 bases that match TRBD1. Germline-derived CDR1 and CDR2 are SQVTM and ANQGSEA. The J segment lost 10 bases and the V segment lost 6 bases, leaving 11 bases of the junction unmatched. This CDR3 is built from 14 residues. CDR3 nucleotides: TGCAGCGTGCGAATCGGGACAGGTGTCTCACCCCTCCACTTT. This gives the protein CSVRIGTGVSPLHF.

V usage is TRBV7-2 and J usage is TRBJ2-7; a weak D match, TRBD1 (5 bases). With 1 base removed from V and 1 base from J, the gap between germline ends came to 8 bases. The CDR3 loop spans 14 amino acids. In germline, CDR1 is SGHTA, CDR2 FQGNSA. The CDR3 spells CASSLGPGSYEQYF. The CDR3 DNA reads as TGTGCCAGCAGCTTAGGGCCAGGGTCCTACGAGCAGTACTTC.

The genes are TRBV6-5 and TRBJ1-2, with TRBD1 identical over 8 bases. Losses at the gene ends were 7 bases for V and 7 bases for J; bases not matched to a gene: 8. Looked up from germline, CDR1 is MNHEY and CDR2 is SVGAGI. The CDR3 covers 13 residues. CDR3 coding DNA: TGTGCCAGCACCTCGACAGGGGTGGGTGGCTACACCTTC. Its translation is CASTSTGVGGYTF.

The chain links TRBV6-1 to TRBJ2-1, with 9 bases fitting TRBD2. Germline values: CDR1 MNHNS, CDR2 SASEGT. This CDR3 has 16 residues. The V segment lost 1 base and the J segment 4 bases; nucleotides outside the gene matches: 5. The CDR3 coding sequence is TGTGCCAGCAGTGAAGTAGCGGGGGAACCGTACAATGAGCAGTTCTTC. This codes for CASSEVAGEPYNEQFF.

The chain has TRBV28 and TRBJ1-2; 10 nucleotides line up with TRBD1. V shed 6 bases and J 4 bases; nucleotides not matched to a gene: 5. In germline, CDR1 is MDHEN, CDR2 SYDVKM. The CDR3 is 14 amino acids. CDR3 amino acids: CASRSGTGVYGYTF. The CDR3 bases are TGTGCCAGCAGAAGCGGGACAGGGGTCTATGGCTACACCTTC.

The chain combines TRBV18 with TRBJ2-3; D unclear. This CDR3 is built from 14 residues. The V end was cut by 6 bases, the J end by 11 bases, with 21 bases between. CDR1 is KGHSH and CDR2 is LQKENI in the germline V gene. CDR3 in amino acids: CASSQTPAGSEQYF. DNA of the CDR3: TGTGCCAGCTCCCAAACACCAGCAGGAAGTGAGCAGTATTTT.

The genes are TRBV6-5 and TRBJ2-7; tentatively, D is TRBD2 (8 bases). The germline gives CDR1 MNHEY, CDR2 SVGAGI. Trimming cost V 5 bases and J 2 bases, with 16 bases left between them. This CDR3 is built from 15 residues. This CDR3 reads CASSLRGGTAYEQYF. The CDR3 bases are TGTGCCAGCAGTCTACGCGGGGGGACAGCCTACGAGCAGTACTTC.

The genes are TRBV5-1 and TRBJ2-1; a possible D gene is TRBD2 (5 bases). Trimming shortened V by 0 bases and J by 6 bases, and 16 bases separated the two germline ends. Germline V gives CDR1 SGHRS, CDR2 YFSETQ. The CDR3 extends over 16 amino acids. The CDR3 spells CASSLAGFTSTNEQFF. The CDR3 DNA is TGCGCCAGCAGCTTGGCGGGATTCACCAGCACCAATGAGCAGTTCTTC.

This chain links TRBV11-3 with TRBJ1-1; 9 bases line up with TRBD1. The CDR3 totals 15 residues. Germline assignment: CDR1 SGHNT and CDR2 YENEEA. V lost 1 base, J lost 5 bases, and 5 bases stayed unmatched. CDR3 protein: CASSLGGQGTTEAFF. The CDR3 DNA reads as TGTGCCAGCAGCTTAGGTGGACAGGGGACGACTGAAGCTTTCTTT.

The CDR3 nucleotides are TGTGCCTCAGTGAGGGAGGCCAGACACCATCAGCCCCAGCATTTT. This codes for CASVREARHHQPQHF. The chain is built from TRBV19 and TRBJ1-5, with D unclear. Trimming left V 11 bases short and J 5 bases short, with 22 bases between. The CDR3 is 15 amino acids. CDR1 and CDR2 from the germline V gene are LNHDA and SQIVND (reference sequence). Together with reference TRBV19 and TRBJ1-5, the CDR3 gives the full variable domain: DGGITQSPKYLFRKEGQNVTLSCEQNLNHDAMYWYRQDPGQGLRLIYYSQIVNDFQKGDIAEGYSVSREKKESFPLTVTSAQKNPTAFYLCASVREARHHQPQHFGDGTRLSIL.

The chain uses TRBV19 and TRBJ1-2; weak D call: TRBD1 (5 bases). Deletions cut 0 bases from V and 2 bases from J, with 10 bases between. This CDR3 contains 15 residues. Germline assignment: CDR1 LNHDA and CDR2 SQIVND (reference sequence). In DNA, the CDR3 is TGTGCCAGTAGTATAGATGGGCGGGGGAACTATGGCTACACCTTC. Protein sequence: CASSIDGRGNYGYTF.

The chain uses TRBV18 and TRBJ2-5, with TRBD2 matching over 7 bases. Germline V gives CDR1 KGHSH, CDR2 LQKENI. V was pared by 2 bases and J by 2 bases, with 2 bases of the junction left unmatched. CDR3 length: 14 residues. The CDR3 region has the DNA TGTGCCAGCTCACCAAATAGCGGGCAAGAGACCCAGTACTTC. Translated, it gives CASSPNSGQETQYF.

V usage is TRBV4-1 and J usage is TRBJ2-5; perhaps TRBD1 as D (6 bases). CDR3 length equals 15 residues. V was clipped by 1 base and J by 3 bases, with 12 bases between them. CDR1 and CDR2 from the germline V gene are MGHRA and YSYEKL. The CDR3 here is CASSQGDTLEETQYF. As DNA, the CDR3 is TGCGCCAGCAGCCAAGGGGACACCCTCGAAGAGACCCAGTACTTC.

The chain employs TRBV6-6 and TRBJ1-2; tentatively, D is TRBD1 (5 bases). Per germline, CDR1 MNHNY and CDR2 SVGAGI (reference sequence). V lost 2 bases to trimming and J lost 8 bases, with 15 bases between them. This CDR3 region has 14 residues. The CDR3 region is CASSYGREGGGYTF. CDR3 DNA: TGTGCCAGCAGTTACGGCAGGGAGGGAGGCGGCTACACCTTC.

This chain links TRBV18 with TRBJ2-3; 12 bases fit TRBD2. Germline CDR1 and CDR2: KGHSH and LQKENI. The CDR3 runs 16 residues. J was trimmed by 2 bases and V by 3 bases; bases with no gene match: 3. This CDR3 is CASSPLAGGVTDTQYF. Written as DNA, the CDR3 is TGTGCCAGCTCACCTCTAGCGGGAGGGGTCACAGATACGCAGTATTTT.